Listed below are T cell receptor beta chains from one sample, sequenced in a study of PD-1 blockade in classical Hodgkin lymphoma. TCRdb's copy holds only in-frame clones and misses some; the assay was immunoSEQ multiplex PCR. The profile shows more than 140,000 clones, approximately 72% of them singletons. Sequencing used peripheral blood mononuclear cells (PBMCs), obtained before the second cycle of nivolumab. Receptors were obtained from a human donor with classical Hodgkin lymphoma. CDR3s leave out the opening cysteine and the closing phenylalanine or tryptophan. Each record gives: clone size, CDR3 length, J gene, V gene, CDR3 protein. The size entry is marked missing in some rows and otherwise reads once, few, many or a size class.

NA 12 TRBJ1-2 TRBV9 ASSPWGPGYGYT
NA 12 TRBJ2-4 TRBV2 ASSGRVAKNIQY
NA 15 TRBJ1-6 TRBV18 ASSPTGGGSYNSPLH
NA 14 TRBJ2-3 TRBV4-2 ASSQDWRGGYGTQY
NA 13 TRBJ2-5 TRBV27 ASSLSLRYQETQY
few 10 TRBJ2-5 TRBV6-5 ASSRGVETQY
NA 12 TRBJ1-4 TRBV7-9 ASSFGTGGLKLF
NA 12 TRBJ1-3 TRBV5-6 ASSLGVAGNTIY
NA 12 TRBJ1-5 TRBV5-4 ASSQGGGNQPQH
NA 13 TRBJ2-7 TRBV9 ASSGGTSGDYEQY
NA 9 TRBJ2-1 TRBV11-2 ASSHHNEQF
NA 12 TRBJ2-2 TRBV10-3 AIRLAGGTGELF
NA 10 TRBJ2-7 TRBV7-9 ASSSTGIWQY
few 12 TRBJ2-5 TRBV7-2 ASSREGTGGTQY
NA 11 TRBJ2-7 TRBV6-5 ASSADRVTEQY
few 13 TRBJ2-7 TRBV7-3 ASSLAPTSAYEQY
NA 12 TRBJ1-5 TRBV28 ASSEVNSNQPQH
NA 14 TRBJ2-1 TRBV27 ASSSLERGAYNEQF
once 12 TRBJ1-2 TRBV6-5 ASSYVGQGYGYT
NA 12 TRBJ2-5 TRBV7-2 ASSLSWVDETQY
NA 12 TRBJ2-7 TRBV5-4 ASSPSGGAYEQY
NA 15 TRBJ1-3 TRBV5-1 ASSYTPTGASGNTIY
few 12 TRBJ2-3 TRBV27 ASSFFGRADTQY
NA 12 TRBJ2-2 TRBV30 AWSKGENTGELF
NA 12 TRBJ1-4 TRBV13 ASSLTGLNEKLF
NA 12 TRBJ2-7 TRBV6-1 ASSEGQGGYEQY
NA 11 TRBJ1-2 TRBV6-5 ASSYGTIYGYT
NA 12 TRBJ1-5 TRBV7-9 ASSLSGRDQPQH
NA 14 TRBJ2-7 TRBV7-6 ASSPHNSGSVSEQY
NA 9 TRBJ2-5 TRBV7-9 ASSRRETQY
NA 14 TRBJ1-3 TRBV7-8 ASSLGGPVAGNTIY
NA 14 TRBJ2-7 TRBV7-2 ASSLVAGVPTYEQY
NA 13 TRBJ1-2 TRBV11-2 ASSLGQGAYYGYT
few 12 TRBJ1-2 TRBV6-6 ASSPRTAAYGYT
NA 17 TRBJ2-6 TRBV9 ASSGTGTGVFSGANVLT
many 17 TRBJ2-2 TRBV7-9 ASSPNIVSAPLNTGELF
few 13 TRBJ1-5 TRBV6-1 ASRESGDSNQPQH
few 10 TRBJ1-1 TRBV29-1 VSGGMNTEAF
NA 12 TRBJ2-1 TRBV11-2 ASSPSHPYNEQF
NA 14 TRBJ1-1 TRBV5-1 ASRSLRGQWNTEAF
NA 13 TRBJ1-4 TRBV10-3 AISESLQPNEKLF
NA 12 TRBJ2-5 TRBV6-5 ASSWLAGEETQY